These 20 T cell receptor beta chains came from one sample sequenced in a study of CD8+ T cells in alopecia areata. Following RNA extraction, reverse transcription yielded cDNA that acted as the sequencing template. Clones were sequenced by immunoSEQ multiplex PCR, and TCRdb holds only the in-frame ones, with some missing. Found here are about 100,000 clones, about 61% of them singletons; the top ten hold around 17%. Stated treatment: oral pan-JAK inhibitor, 5-10 mg twice daily. The material sequenced was CD8+ T cells sorted from blood, taken at approximately week 56, from a patient treated with tofacitinib. These receptors all come from a human donor with alopecia areata.

The genes are TRBV5-8 and TRBJ2-5; 9 bases agree with TRBD1. Trimming took 4 bases from V and 2 from J; bases not matched to a gene: 9. Germline values: CDR1 SGHTS, CDR2 YDEGEE. The CDR3 is made up of 16 amino acids. The CDR3 loop is CASSTGTGSPQETQYF. The DNA of the CDR3 is TGTGCCAGCAGCACTGGGACAGGGAGTCCGCAAGAGACCCAGTACTTC. Full variable domain (missing parts from reference TRBV5-8 and TRBJ2-5): EAGVTQSPTHLIKTRGQQATLRCSPISGHTSVYWYQQALGLGLQFLLWYDEGEERNRGNFPPRFSGRQFPNYSSELNVNALELEDSALYLCASSTGTGSPQETQYFGPGTRLLVL.

In this sample, this clone turned up a few times. This sequence joins TRBV29-1 and TRBJ2-3; 8 bases are a match to TRBD2. The CDR3 covers 14 residues. CDR1 SQVTM and CDR2 ANQGSEA come from the germline V gene. V was clipped by 7 bases and J by 3 bases; unmatched bases: 9. The CDR3 protein is CSGRGVVGTDTQYF. CDR3 bases: TGCAGCGGGCGGGGGGTGGTTGGAACAGATACGCAGTATTTT.

J is TRBJ2-3 and V is TRBV14; D is uncertain. Per germline, CDR1 SGHDN and CDR2 FVKESK. The CDR3 runs to 13 residues. The ends were cut back, 3 bases at V and 1 base at J, with 5 bases in the middle. The CDR3 loop is CASSQFRTDTQYF. The CDR3 nucleotides read TGTGCCAGCAGCCAGTTCCGCACAGATACGCAGTATTTT.

As to this clone: Other DNA sequences in this specimen translate into the identical CDR3. The chain is built from TRBV13 and TRBJ2-7; no reliable D call. Trimming cost V 0 bases and J 6 bases, with 6 bases left between them. There are 12 residues in the CDR3. The V gene's germline CDR1 is PRHDT and CDR2 FYEKMQ (reference sequence). The CDR3 region has the DNA TGTGCCAGCAGCTTAGGCAGAAGCGAGCAGTACTTC. This translates into CASSLGRSEQYF.

The chain is built from TRBV13 and TRBJ1-1, with 7 bases fitting TRBD1. CDR3 size: 17 residues. The J segment lost 3 bases and the V segment lost 5 bases, leaving 15 bases of the junction unmatched. The germline CDR1 and CDR2 sequences are PRHDT and FYEKMQ (reference sequence). For the CDR3, the DNA is TGTGCCAGCAGCATACGAAGTAACAGGGGAGAGGACACTGAAGCTTTCTTT. Protein product: CASSIRSNRGEDTEAFF.

This chain connects TRBV12-5 to TRBJ2-3, with 12 nucleotides matching TRBD2. Trimming removed 3 bases from V and 2 bases from J; junction bases left unmatched: 6. Germline V gene sequence: CDR1 LGHNT, CDR2 FRNRAP. This CDR3 has 17 residues. DNA for the CDR3: TGTGCTAGTGGTTTACCCCTAGCGGGGGGGTACACAGATACGCAGTATTTT. Protein: CASGLPLAGGYTDTQYF. Full variable domain (rest looked up from reference TRBV12-5 and TRBJ2-3): DARVTQTPRHKVTEMGQEVTMRCQPILGHNTVFWYRQTMMQGLELLAYFRNRAPLDDSGMPKDRFSAEMPDATLATLKIQPSEPRDSAVYFCASGLPLAGGYTDTQYFGPGTRLTVL.

This clone has only one observation. The chain employs TRBV7-2 and TRBJ1-1; no clear D. The V gene's germline CDR1 is SGHTA and CDR2 FQGNSA. The CDR3 is 13 residues long. Trimming pared 2 bases from V and 8 bases from J, leaving 12 bases between. CDR3 nucleotides: TGTGCCAGCAGCTTACCCTGGACCAAAGAAGCTTTCTTT. Translation gives CASSLPWTKEAFF.

This clone was recorded a few times. The chain has TRBV7-9 and TRBJ2-7, with D perhaps assigned TRBD1 or TRBD2 (5 bases each). The V gene lost 1 base and the J gene lost 3 bases, with 7 bases spanning the gap. CDR1 is SEHNR and CDR2 is FQNEAQ in the germline V gene (reference sequence). The CDR3 loop spans 13 amino acids. The CDR3 protein is CASSLGGDYEQYF. The CDR3 DNA sequence: TGTGCCAGCAGCTTAGGAGGGGACTACGAGCAGTACTTC.

Worth noting for this clone: Since a far larger clone is one base different, this is likely a read error. The gene calls are TRBV2 and TRBJ1-2; no clear D. V lost 8 bases and J lost 6, with 16 bases in between. Germline CDR1 and CDR2: SNHLY and FYNNEI. The CDR3 runs 13 residues. CDR3 amino acids: CASGGLGRNGYTF. For the CDR3, the DNA is TGTGCCAGCGGTGGTTTGGGTCGTAATGGCTACACCTTC.

The chain combines TRBV6-5 with TRBJ2-5, with 7 bases matching TRBD2. This CDR3 spans 15 amino acids. Germline lookup yields CDR1 MNHEY and CDR2 SVGAGI. The V gene end was trimmed by 5 bases and the J gene end by 4 bases; junction bases not matched to a gene: 10. CDR3 coding DNA: TGTGCCAGCAGTCAACCACGGGGGGAGGGAGAGACCCAGTACTTC. This encodes CASSQPRGEGETQYF.

The rearrangement uses TRBV7-8 and TRBJ1-4; 10 bases are a match to TRBD1. CDR3 length: 19 residues. The V gene's germline CDR1 is SGHVS and CDR2 FQNEAQ. V trimming: 5 bases; J trimming: 6 bases; junction bases outside the gene matches: 18. The CDR3 DNA reads as TGTGCCAGCAGCCATCCGGGACAGGGGCTGTCGGATAAGGATGAAAAACTGTTTTTT. This sequence encodes CASSHPGQGLSDKDEKLFF. Combining the CDR3 with reference TRBV7-8 and TRBJ1-4 gives the whole variable domain GAGVSQSPRYKVAKRGQDVALRCDPISGHVSLFWYQQALGQGPEFLTYFQNEAQLDKSGLPSDRFFAERPEGSVSTLKIQRTQQEDSAVYLCASSHPGQGLSDKDEKLFFGSGTQLSVL.

The V call is TRBV13, the J call TRBJ2-5; D is tentatively TRBD1 or TRBD2 (5 bases each). Trimming shortened V by 4 bases and J by 5 bases, and 17 bases separated the two germline ends. CDR3 length: 15 amino acids. CDR1 is PRHDT, CDR2 FYEKMQ, per germline (reference sequence). The CDR3, as DNA: TGTGCCAGCAGCTCACACAGCGAGTGGGGGGAGACCCAGTACTTC. Its translation: CASSSHSEWGETQYF.

The rearrangement links TRBV6-6 to TRBJ2-5, with D hard to call. The CDR3 totals 13 residues. CDR1 and CDR2 (germline): MNHNY, SVGAGI (reference sequence). V was clipped by 5 bases and J by 2 bases, with 9 bases between them. CDR3 amino acids: CASSPPRQETQYF. CDR3 sequence (DNA): TGTGCCAGCAGTCCCCCGCGGCAAGAGACCCAGTACTTC.

This clone was picked up a small number of times. The V call is TRBV29-1, the J call TRBJ2-7; 8 bases map to TRBD1. Germline-derived CDR1 and CDR2 are SQVTM and ANQGSEA. The CDR3 sequence is 13 residues long. V trimming: 2 bases; J trimming: 3 bases; junction bases outside the gene matches: 3. The CDR3: CSVELGQGYEQYF. CDR3 DNA sequence: TGCAGCGTTGAACTAGGACAGGGCTACGAGCAGTACTTC.

Only a few counts were recorded for this clone. V gene TRBV2 combines with J gene TRBJ2-1, with 10 nucleotides matching TRBD2. This CDR3 contains 16 residues. The germline V gene encodes CDR1 SNHLY and CDR2 FYNNEI. V was pared by 4 bases and J by 1 base, with 4 bases of the junction left unmatched. The CDR3 region is CASSATSGASYNEQFF. The CDR3, as DNA: TGTGCCAGCAGTGCTACTAGCGGGGCATCCTACAATGAGCAGTTCTTC.

V is TRBV13 and J is TRBJ2-2; tentatively, D is TRBD1 (6 bases). The CDR3 totals 16 residues. Germline V gene sequence: CDR1 PRHDT, CDR2 FYEKMQ (reference sequence). Between the trimmed V and J ends, which lost 0 bases and 5 bases, there was a span of 13 bases. CDR3 loop: CASSLGPTGITGELFF. CDR3 DNA: TGTGCCAGCAGCTTAGGGCCCACAGGGATAACCGGGGAGCTGTTTTTT.

The J gene is TRBJ2-2, the V gene TRBV11-2; D is unclear. CDR3 size: 13 residues. V shed 1 base and J shed 4 bases, with 4 bases lying between them. Germline V gene sequence: CDR1 SGHAT, CDR2 FQNNGV. Written as DNA, the CDR3 is TGTGCCAGCAGCTTAGTGGGCACCGGGGAGCTGTTTTTT. It translates to CASSLVGTGELFF.

CDR3 protein: CSVPHQGELFF. CDR3 sequence (DNA): TGCAGCGTTCCTCACCAGGGGGAACTGTTTTTT. The chain carries TRBV29-1 and TRBJ1-4, with 7 bases lining up with TRBD1. With V trimmed by 5 bases and J by 12 bases, 6 bases remained unmatched. The CDR3 extends over 11 amino acids. Germline V gene data show CDR1 as SQVTM and CDR2 as ANQGSEA.

V gene TRBV27 combines with J gene TRBJ2-7; 11 nucleotides line up with TRBD2. V shed 2 bases, J shed 3 bases, and the junction held 3 bases outside the gene matches. The CDR3 totals 15 residues. Germline V gene data show CDR1 as MNHEY and CDR2 as SMNVEV (reference sequence). CDR3 in amino acids: CASSLGTSGYYEQYF. CDR3 nucleotide sequence: TGTGCCAGCAGTTTAGGGACTAGCGGATACTACGAGCAGTACTTC.

The chain links TRBV6-5 to TRBJ2-7, with D possibly being TRBD1 (6 bases). Between the trimmed V and J ends, which lost 6 bases and 2 bases, there was a span of 11 bases. Germline V gene sequence: CDR1 MNHEY, CDR2 SVGAGI. CDR3 length: 13 residues. The CDR3 bases are TGTGCCAGCAGAACAACAGGGACCTACGAGCAGTACTTC. As protein: CASRTTGTYEQYF.